This TCR beta chain was observed in a study of T cell responses to AZD1222 COVID-19 vaccine. The protocol was immunoSEQ multiplex PCR, while the TCRdb copy is restricted to in-frame clones and leaves out a portion. The data contain over 100,000 clones, more than 85% of them singletons. This receptor was identified in an adult in good health. Sample: peripheral blood, taken on day 0 of AZD1222 vaccination.

For the CDR3, the DNA is TGTGCCAGCTCACCCCAATCGGGACAGCTCACAGATACGCAGTATTTT. Its protein is CASSPQSGQLTDTQYF. V gene TRBV18 combines with J gene TRBJ2-3; 7 bases map to TRBD1. This CDR3 contains 16 residues. Germline V gene lookup returns CDR1 KGHSH and CDR2 LQKENI. With V trimmed by 3 bases and J by 2 bases, 8 bases remained unmatched.